The 7 T cell receptor beta chains below were found in one sample sequenced in a study of siplizumab effects on memory and regulatory T cells. The protocol was immunoSEQ multiplex PCR, while the TCRdb copy is restricted to in-frame clones and leaves out a portion. The sample holds roughly 120,000 clones, approximately 90% seen once. Sequencing input: Tregs sorted from blood. These receptor sequences come from a human donor in good health.

The chain is built from TRBV6-5 and TRBJ2-2; D not resolved. The CDR3 is 16 residues long. Germline values: CDR1 MNHEY, CDR2 SVGAGI. With 2 bases removed from V and 6 bases from J, the gap between germline ends came to 16 bases. The CDR3 sequence: CASSYGEAEAPGELFF. The CDR3 bases are TGTGCCAGCAGTTACGGCGAGGCAGAGGCGCCCGGGGAGCTGTTTTTT.

The chain carries TRBV6-6 and TRBJ2-7; D is ambiguous. This CDR3 comprises 12 residues. Per germline, CDR1 MNHNY and CDR2 SVGAGI (reference sequence). The V gene lost 5 bases and the J gene lost 3 bases, with 8 bases spanning the gap. CDR3 region: CASSVSSYEQYF. The CDR3 coding sequence is TGTGCCAGCAGTGTCTCGAGCTACGAGCAGTACTTC.

This chain links TRBV7-2 with TRBJ2-5; TRBD1 aligns across 7 bases. V shed 4 bases, J shed 9 bases, and the junction held 11 bases outside the gene matches. Germline V gene sequence: CDR1 SGHTA, CDR2 FQGNSA. The CDR3 is made up of 14 amino acids. The CDR3: CASSWDSALSAQYF. In nucleotides, the CDR3 is TGTGCCAGCAGCTGGGACAGCGCCTTATCGGCCCAGTACTTC.

This rearrangement joins TRBV27 to TRBJ1-5; tentative D call: TRBD1 (6 bases). V was cut by 6 bases and J by 6 bases, with 12 bases left in between. This CDR3 comprises 13 residues. The germline V gene has CDR1 MNHEY and CDR2 SMNVEV (reference sequence). For the CDR3, the DNA is TGTGCCAGCAGATCTACAGGGACTCAGCCCCAGCATTTT. Its protein is CASRSTGTQPQHF.

The J gene is TRBJ2-1, the V gene TRBV2, with 9 bases fitting TRBD1. CDR1 SNHLY and CDR2 FYNNEI come from the germline V gene. CDR3 length equals 13 residues. V lost 9 bases to trimming and J lost 0 bases; unmatched junction nucleotides: 0. The CDR3 nucleotides read TGTGCCAGGGACAGGGGCTCCTACAATGAGCAGTTCTTC. This codes for CARDRGSYNEQFF. The full variable domain, rest sourced from reference TRBV2 and TRBJ2-1, is EPEVTQTPSHQVTQMGQEVILRCVPISNHLYFYWYRQILGQKVEFLVSFYNNEISEKSEIFDDQFSVERPDGSNFTLKIRSTKLEDSAMYFCARDRGSYNEQFFGPGTRLTVL.

The chain couples TRBV19 to TRBJ2-1; D gene ambiguous. CDR3 length equals 13 residues. CDR1 LNHDA and CDR2 SQIVND come from the germline V gene (reference sequence). The V end lost 4 bases, the J end lost 3 bases, and 7 bases lay between the germline ends. CDR3 nucleotides: TGTGCCAGTAGTACATCGGTCTACAATGAGCAGTTCTTC. Amino acids: CASSTSVYNEQFF.

The genes are TRBV5-1 and TRBJ2-3; D possibly uses TRBD1 or TRBD2 (5 bases each). From germline, CDR1 is SGHRS and CDR2 YFSETQ. V was cut by 4 bases and J by 3 bases, with 12 bases left in between. The CDR3 is made up of 14 amino acids. CDR3 coding DNA: TGCGCCAGCAGCCCAGCCTGGGGGACAGATACGCAGTATTTT. Encoded protein: CASSPAWGTDTQYF.